Detailed here is one T cell receptor (beta chain). Time point reported: after neoadjuvant nivolumab, at surgical resection. These oral cavity squamous cell carcinomas were HPV-negative and locally advanced. These data belong to a study of neoadjuvant anti-PD-1 for oral cavity cancer. The germline V gene has CDR1 SGHTA and CDR2 FQGNSA. J lost 5 bases, V lost 5 bases, and 6 bases had no gene match. The length of the CDR3 is 14 residues. The data were produced by immunoSEQ multiplex PCR, yet TCRdb's version contains in-frame clones alone and is incomplete. This table holds over 65,000 clones, about 86% found once.

The receptor's source is a person aged 40 to 85 with oral cavity squamous cell carcinoma. The V and J genes are TRBV7-2 and TRBJ2-7, with 10 positions matching TRBD2. The sample here was PBMCs, taken after nivolumab (anti-PD-1) treatment. The CDR3 protein is CASSQAGGPHEQYF. For the CDR3, the DNA is TGTGCCAGCAGCCAAGCGGGAGGGCCCCACGAGCAGTACTTC.